These T cell receptor beta chains were read from a single sample in a study of response to subunit inactivated influenza vaccine. In TCRdb, the RT-PCR reads were re-called with MiXCR into one record per CDR3 protein. Of about 310,000 distinct CDR3 sequences listed, roughly 22% are singletons. The source was PBMCs from blood, collected 21 months after vaccination. The receptors here all came from a man aged 50 to 69 who received an inactivated influenza vaccine. The CDR3 runs from the conserved cysteine through the conserved F or W. Fields, in order: clone size, J gene, V gene, CDR3 length, D gene, CDR3 DNA, CDR3 protein. D genes are given only for firm matches. Expanded clones get a size class; other rows say once, few or many, or leave the size out.

few | TRBJ1-1 | TRBV20-1 | 12 | . | TGCAGTGCTAGAGGGGGGTACACTGAAGCTTTCTTT | CSARGGYTEAFF
. | TRBJ2-5 | TRBV29-1 | 13 | . | TGCAGCGTTTCACAGGCTTTCCAAGAGACCCAGTACTTC | CSVSQAFQETQYF
. | TRBJ2-1 | TRBV30 | 15 | . | TGTGCCTGGAGTCTGGGGGGGCAGACTTACAATGAGCAGTTCTTC | CAWSLGGQTYNEQFF
few | TRBJ2-1 | TRBV7-2 | 14 | . | TGTGCCAGCAGCTTTGGTGGGACAATTAATGAGCAGTTCTTC | CASSFGGTINEQFF
. | TRBJ2-1 | TRBV6-2/TRBV6-3 | 18 | . | TGTGCCAGCAGTTACTCGAGGAATCGGGGGTTTTCCTACAATGAGCAGTTCTTC | CASSYSRNRGFSYNEQFF
. | TRBJ2-5 | TRBV20-1 | 15 | TRBD1 | TGCAGTGCTAGAAACGGACAGGGGCTGGGGGAGACCCAGTACTTC | CSARNGQGLGETQYF
. | TRBJ1-1 | TRBV11-1 | 11 | . | TGTGCCGGCGACAGGAACACTGAAGCTTTCTTT | CAGDRNTEAFF
. | TRBJ1-1 | TRBV6-7 | 14 | TRBD1 | TGTGCCAGCAGTTACCCGGACAGGGGTACTGAAGCTTTCTTT | CASSYPDRGTEAFF
many | TRBJ2-1 | TRBV20-1 | 18 | TRBD2 | TGCAGTGCTAGTCCCCGCCGTAGACTAGCGGGAGTCCACAATGAGCAGTTCTTC | CSASPRRRLAGVHNEQFF
. | TRBJ2-3 | TRBV11-1 | 19 | . | TGTGCCAGCAGCTTATGGGTCTTTGTTGCGGGAACACTCACTGATACGCAGTATTTT | CASSLWVFVAGTLTDTQYF
. | TRBJ1-1 | TRBV4-3 | 15 | . | TGCGCCAGCAGCCAAGGGGTAGGGATGAACACTGAAGCTTTCTTT | CASSQGVGMNTEAFF
. | TRBJ1-5 | TRBV6-1 | 15 | TRBD1 | TGTGCCAGCATTGACAGGGGTTTGGGCAATCAGCCCCAGCATTTT | CASIDRGLGNQPQHF
. | TRBJ2-2 | TRBV9 | 14 | . | TGTGCCAGCAGCGTACAGGGGAACACCGGGGAGCTGTTTTTT | CASSVQGNTGELFF
few | TRBJ2-3 | TRBV27 | 17 | TRBD2 | TGTGCCAGCAGTTTATCGTGGCGGGAGAGGGGCACAGATACGCAGTATTTT | CASSLSWRERGTDTQYF
many | TRBJ1-6 | TRBV20-1 | 14 | . | TGCAGTGCTAGAGATGCCAGGGGTGGCTCACCCCTCCACTTT | CSARDARGGSPLHF
. | TRBJ2-1 | TRBV28 | 16 | TRBD2 | TGTGCCAGCAGTTTTTACGGGACTAGCGCATACAATGAGCAGTTCTTC | CASSFYGTSAYNEQFF
few | TRBJ2-2 | TRBV20-1 | 13 | . | TGCAGTGCTAGAGATGATGGGACCGGGGAGCTGTTTTTT | CSARDDGTGELFF
. | TRBJ2-7 | TRBV12-3/TRBV12-4 | 13 | . | TGTGCCAGCAGTTTGGCGACCTCCTACGAGCAGTACTTC | CASSLATSYEQYF
few | TRBJ2-3 | TRBV5-1 | 15 | . | TGCGCCAGCAGCTCGATGGACAGCCGCACAGATACGCAGTATTTT | CASSSMDSRTDTQYF
few | TRBJ1-1 | TRBV7-9 | 14 | . | TGTGCCAGCAGCTTACTCATAGTGAACACTGAAGCTTTCTTT | CASSLLIVNTEAFF
few | TRBJ1-2 | TRBV9 | 14 | . | TGTGCCAGCAGCGTAGCCGGCAGGCTATATGGCTACACCTTC | CASSVAGRLYGYTF
. | TRBJ2-1 | TRBV12-3/TRBV12-4 | 14 | TRBD1 | TGTGCCAGCAGCCCGACAGGGGCCTACAATGAGCAGTTCTTC | CASSPTGAYNEQFF
. | TRBJ1-6 | TRBV2 | 14 | . | TGTGCCAGCACCCGAAATCAGGATAATTCACCCCTCCAATTT | CASTRNQDNSPLQF
few | TRBJ2-3 | TRBV3-1 | 16 | . | TGTGCCAGCAGCCAACGGGCTGCAGGGGTTGGAGATACGCAGTATTTT | CASSQRAAGVGDTQYF
. | TRBJ1-5 | TRBV25-1 | 16 | TRBD1 | TGTGCCAGCAGTGATCGTGGGACAGCTAGCAATCAGCCCCAGCATTTT | CASSDRGTASNQPQHF
few | TRBJ2-5 | TRBV21-1 | 15 | . | TGTGCCAGCAGCAACGAGGTAGCCGTATGGGAGACCCAGTACTTC | CASSNEVAVWETQYF
few | TRBJ2-3 | TRBV7-2 | 13 | . | TGTGCCAGCAGCCCCGACTGGGGAGATACGCAGTATTTT | CASSPDWGDTQYF